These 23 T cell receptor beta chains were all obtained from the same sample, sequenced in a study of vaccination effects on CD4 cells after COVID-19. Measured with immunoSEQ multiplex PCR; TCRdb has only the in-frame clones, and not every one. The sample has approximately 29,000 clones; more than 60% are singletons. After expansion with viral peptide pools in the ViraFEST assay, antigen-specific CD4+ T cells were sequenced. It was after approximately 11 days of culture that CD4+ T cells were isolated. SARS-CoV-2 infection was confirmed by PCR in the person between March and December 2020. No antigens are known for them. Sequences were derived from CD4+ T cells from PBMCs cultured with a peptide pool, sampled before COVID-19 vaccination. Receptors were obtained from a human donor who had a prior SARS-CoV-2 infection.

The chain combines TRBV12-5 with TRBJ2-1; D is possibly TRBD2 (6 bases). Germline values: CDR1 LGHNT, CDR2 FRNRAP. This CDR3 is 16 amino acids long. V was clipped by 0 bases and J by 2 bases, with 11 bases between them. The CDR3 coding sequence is TGTGCTAGTGGTTTGGTTTTGGGGGGACCCTACAATGAGCAGTTCTTC. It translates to CASGLVLGGPYNEQFF.

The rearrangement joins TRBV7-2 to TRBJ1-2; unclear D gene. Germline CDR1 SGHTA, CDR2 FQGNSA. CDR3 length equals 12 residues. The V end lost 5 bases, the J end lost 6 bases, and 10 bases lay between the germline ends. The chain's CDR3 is CASSTLADGYTF. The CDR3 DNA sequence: TGTGCCAGCAGCACCCTAGCCGATGGCTACACCTTC.

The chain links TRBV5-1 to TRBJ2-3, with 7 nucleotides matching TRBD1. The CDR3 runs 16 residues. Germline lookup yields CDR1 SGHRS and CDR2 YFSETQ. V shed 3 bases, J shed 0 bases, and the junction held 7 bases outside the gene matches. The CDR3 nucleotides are TGCGCCAGCAGCTATAGGGACAGCTCTAGCACAGATACGCAGTATTTT. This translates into CASSYRDSSSTDTQYF.

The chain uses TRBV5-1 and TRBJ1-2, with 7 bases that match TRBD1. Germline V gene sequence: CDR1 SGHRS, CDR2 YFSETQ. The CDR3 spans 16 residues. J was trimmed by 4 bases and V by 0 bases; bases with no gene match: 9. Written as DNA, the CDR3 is TGCGCCAGCAGCTTGGGGGGGACAGCCAACCTCTATGGCTACACCTTC. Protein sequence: CASSLGGTANLYGYTF.

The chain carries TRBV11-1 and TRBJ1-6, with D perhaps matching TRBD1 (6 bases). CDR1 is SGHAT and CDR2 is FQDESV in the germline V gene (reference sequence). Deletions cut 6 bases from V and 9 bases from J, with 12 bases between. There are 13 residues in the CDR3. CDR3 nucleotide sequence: TGTGCCAGCAGTCGACTAGGGGGTTCACCCCTCCACTTT. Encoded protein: CASSRLGGSPLHF.

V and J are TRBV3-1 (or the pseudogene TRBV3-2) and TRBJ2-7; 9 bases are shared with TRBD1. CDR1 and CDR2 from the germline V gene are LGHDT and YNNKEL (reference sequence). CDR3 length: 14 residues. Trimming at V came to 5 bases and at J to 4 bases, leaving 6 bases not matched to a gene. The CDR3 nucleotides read TGTGCCAGCAGCGACAGGGGGAAAGGTTACGAGCAGTACTTC. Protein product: CASSDRGKGYEQYF.

CDR3 DNA sequence: TGTGCCAGCAGACAACAGGCGACGAACACTGAAGCTTTCTTT. It yields the protein CASRQQATNTEAFF. This chain uses TRBV7-2 with TRBJ1-1; possibly TRBD1 for D (5 bases). The V end lost 6 bases, the J end lost 1 base, and 12 bases lay between the germline ends. CDR3 size: 14 residues. The germline V gene has CDR1 SGHTA and CDR2 FQGNSA.

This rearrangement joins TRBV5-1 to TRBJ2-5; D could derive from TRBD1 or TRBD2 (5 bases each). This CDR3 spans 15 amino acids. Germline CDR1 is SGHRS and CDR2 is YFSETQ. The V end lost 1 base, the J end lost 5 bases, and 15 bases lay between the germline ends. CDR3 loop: CASSLSLGERETQYF. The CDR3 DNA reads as TGCGCCAGCAGCTTGTCTCTAGGGGAGCGGGAGACCCAGTACTTC.

CDR3 loop: CAISPLAGEETQYF. The DNA for the CDR3 is TGTGCCATCAGCCCCCTAGCGGGGGAAGAGACCCAGTACTTC. The chain carries TRBV10-3 and TRBJ2-5; 10 nucleotides line up with TRBD2. Trimming took 6 bases from V and 3 from J; bases not matched to a gene: 4. The CDR3 loop spans 14 amino acids. Germline assignment: CDR1 ENHRY and CDR2 SYGVKD.

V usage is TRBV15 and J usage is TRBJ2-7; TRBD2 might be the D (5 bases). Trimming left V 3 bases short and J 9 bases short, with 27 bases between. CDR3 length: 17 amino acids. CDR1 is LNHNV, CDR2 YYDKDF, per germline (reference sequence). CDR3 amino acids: CATSRGVRGGASPWQYF. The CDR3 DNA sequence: TGTGCCACCAGCAGGGGAGTCCGAGGAGGCGCCAGTCCGTGGCAGTACTTC.

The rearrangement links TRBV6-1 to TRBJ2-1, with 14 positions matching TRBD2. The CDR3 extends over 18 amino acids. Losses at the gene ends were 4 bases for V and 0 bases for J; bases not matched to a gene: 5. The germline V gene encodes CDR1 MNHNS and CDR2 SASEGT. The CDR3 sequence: CASSGLAGGLFSYNEQFF. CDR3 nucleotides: TGTGCCAGCAGTGGACTAGCGGGGGGGCTATTCTCCTACAATGAGCAGTTCTTC.

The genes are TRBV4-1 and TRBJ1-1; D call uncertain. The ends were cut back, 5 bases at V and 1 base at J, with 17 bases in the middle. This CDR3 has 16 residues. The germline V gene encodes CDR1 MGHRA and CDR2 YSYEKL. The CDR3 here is CASSDIWVAPNTEAFF. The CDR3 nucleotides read TGCGCCAGCAGCGATATCTGGGTTGCACCGAACACTGAAGCTTTCTTT.

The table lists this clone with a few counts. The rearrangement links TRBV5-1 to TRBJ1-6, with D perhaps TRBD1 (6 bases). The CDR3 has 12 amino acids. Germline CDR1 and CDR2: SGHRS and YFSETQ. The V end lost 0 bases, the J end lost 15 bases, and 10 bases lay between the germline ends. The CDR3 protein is CASSLEGVYLHF. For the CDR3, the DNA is TGCGCCAGCAGCTTGGAGGGGGTGTACCTCCACTTT.

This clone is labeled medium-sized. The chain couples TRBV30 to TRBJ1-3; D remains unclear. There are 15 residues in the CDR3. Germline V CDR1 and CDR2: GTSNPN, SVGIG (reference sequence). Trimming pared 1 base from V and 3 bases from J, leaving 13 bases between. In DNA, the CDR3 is TGTGCCTGGAGTGACAAACAGTTTCTTGGAAACACCATATATTTT. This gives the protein CAWSDKQFLGNTIYF. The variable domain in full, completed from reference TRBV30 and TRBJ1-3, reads SQTIHQWPATLVQPVGSPLSLECTVEGTSNPNLYWYRQAAGRGLQLLFYSVGIGQISSEVPQNLSASRPQDRQFILSSKKLLLSDSGFYLCAWSDKQFLGNTIYFGEGSWLTVV.

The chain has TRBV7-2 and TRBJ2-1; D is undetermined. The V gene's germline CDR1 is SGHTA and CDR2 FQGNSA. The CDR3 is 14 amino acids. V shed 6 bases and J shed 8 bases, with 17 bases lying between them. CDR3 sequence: CASRRDPQNDEQFF. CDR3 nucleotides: TGTGCCAGCAGGCGCGACCCCCAGAACGATGAGCAGTTCTTC. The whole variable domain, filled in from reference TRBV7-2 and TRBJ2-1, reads GAGVSQSPSNKVTEKGKDVELRCDPISGHTALYWYRQSLGQGLEFLIYFQGNSAPDKSGLPSDRFSAERTGGSVSTLTIQRTQQEDSAVYLCASRRDPQNDEQFFGPGTRLTVL.

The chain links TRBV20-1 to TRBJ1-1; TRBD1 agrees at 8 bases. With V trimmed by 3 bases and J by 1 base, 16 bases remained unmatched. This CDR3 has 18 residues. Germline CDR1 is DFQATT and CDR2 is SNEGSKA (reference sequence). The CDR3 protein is CSASLRWGGQGANTEAFF. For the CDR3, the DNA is TGCAGTGCTAGTCTCCGGTGGGGGGGCCAGGGGGCGAACACTGAAGCTTTCTTT.

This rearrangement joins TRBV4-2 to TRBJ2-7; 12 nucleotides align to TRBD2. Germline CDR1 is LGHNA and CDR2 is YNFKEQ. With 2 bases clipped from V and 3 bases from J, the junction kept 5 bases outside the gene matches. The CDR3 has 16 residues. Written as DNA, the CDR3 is TGTGCCAGCAGCCAACAAGGACTAGCGGGAAACTACGAGCAGTACTTC. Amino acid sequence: CASSQQGLAGNYEQYF.

This CDR3 is CASSRDRHTSYEQYF. The CDR3 coding sequence is TGCGCCAGCAGCCGAGACAGGCACACTTCCTACGAGCAGTACTTC. The chain recombines TRBV4-3 with TRBJ2-7; TRBD1 might be the D (6 bases). The CDR3 consists of 15 residues. The ends were cut back, 4 bases at V and 1 base at J, with 14 bases in the middle. The germline V gene has CDR1 LGHNA and CDR2 YSLEER.

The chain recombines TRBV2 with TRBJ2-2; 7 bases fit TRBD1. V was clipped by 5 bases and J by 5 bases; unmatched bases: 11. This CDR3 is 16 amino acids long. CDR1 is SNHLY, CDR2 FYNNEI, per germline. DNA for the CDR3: TGTGCCAGCAGTCCGGTTGTAGGGGGCGATACCGGGGAGCTGTTTTTT. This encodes CASSPVVGGDTGELFF.

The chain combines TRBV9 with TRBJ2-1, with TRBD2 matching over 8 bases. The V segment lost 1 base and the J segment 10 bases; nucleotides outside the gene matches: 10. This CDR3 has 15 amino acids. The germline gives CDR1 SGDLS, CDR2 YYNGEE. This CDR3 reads CASSVSRGGPREQFF. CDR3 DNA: TGTGCCAGCAGCGTATCTCGGGGGGGCCCGAGGGAGCAGTTCTTC.

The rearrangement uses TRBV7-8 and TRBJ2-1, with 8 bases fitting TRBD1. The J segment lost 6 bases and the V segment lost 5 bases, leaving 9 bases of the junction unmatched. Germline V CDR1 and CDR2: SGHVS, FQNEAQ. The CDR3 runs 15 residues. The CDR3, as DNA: TGTGCCAGCAGCGCCCGACAGGGGATCCGCAATGAGCAGTTCTTC. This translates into CASSARQGIRNEQFF.

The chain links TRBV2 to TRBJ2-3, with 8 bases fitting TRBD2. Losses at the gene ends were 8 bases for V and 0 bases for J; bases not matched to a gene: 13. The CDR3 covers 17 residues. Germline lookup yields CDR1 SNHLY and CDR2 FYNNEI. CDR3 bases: TGTGCCAGCCAGAGAGTAGCGGGAACACTTAGCACAGATACGCAGTATTTT. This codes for CASQRVAGTLSTDTQYF.

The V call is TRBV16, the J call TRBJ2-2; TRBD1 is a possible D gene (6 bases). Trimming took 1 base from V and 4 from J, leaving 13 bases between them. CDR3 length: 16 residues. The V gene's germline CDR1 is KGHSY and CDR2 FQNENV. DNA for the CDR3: TGTGCCAGCAGCCAATTGGGCAGGGGAGCCACCGGGGAGCTGTTTTTT. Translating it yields CASSQLGRGATGELFF.